This T cell receptor beta chain was recovered during a study of cytotoxic CD8 clonotypes in ibrutinib-treated CLL. Method: immunoSEQ multiplex PCR; TCRdb's copy keeps in-frame clones and lacks some. There are some 150,000 clones in the sample; roughly three quarters occur only once, and about 5% lies in the top ten. The CDR3 is 15 residues long. In germline, CDR1 is SGHRS, CDR2 YFSETQ. V lost 4 bases, J lost 2 bases, and 12 bases lay in between. The chain joins TRBV5-1 to TRBJ2-2, with D possibly being TRBD2 (5 bases). This TCR derives from a human donor with chronic lymphocytic leukemia. Source: PBMCs, taken after 24 months of ibrutinib treatment. CDR3 DNA: TGCGCCAGCAGCCTAAGCGGAGAAAACACCGGGGAGCTGTTTTTT. Amino acids: CASSLSGENTGELFF.